These 16 T cell receptor beta chains share one sample of origin, sequenced in a study of identical twins. TCRdb re-derived calls from the 5' RACE reads in MiXCR, one entry per CDR3 protein. The table records around 1.7 million distinct CDR3 sequences, under 35% of them present only once. Material for sequencing was cord blood. The receptor set was obtained from a newborn girl in good health.

This clonotype appeared a few times. The J gene is TRBJ2-1, the V gene TRBV4-1; D remains unclear. The CDR3 extends over 12 amino acids. Trimming pared 4 bases from V and 13 bases from J, leaving 14 bases between. CDR1 is MGHRA, CDR2 YSYEKL, per germline. Here the CDR3 reads CASSLAMGRQFF. The DNA of the CDR3 is TGCGCCAGCAGCCTAGCCATGGGCCGTCAGTTCTTC.

The genes are TRBV28 and TRBJ2-7; 13 nucleotides agree with TRBD2. The CDR3 consists of 16 residues. J was trimmed by 4 bases and V by 6 bases; bases with no gene match: 9. Germline values: CDR1 MDHEN, CDR2 SYDVKM. In DNA, the CDR3 is TGTGCCAGCAGACTAGCGGGAGGGCTTTTCCCTTACGAGCAGTACTTC. This sequence encodes CASRLAGGLFPYEQYF.

V gene TRBV7-2 combines with J gene TRBJ2-7; D unclear. The germline V gene has CDR1 SGHTA and CDR2 FQGNSA. V shed 2 bases and J shed 2 bases, with 13 bases lying between them. The CDR3 runs 15 residues. The CDR3 DNA follows: TGTGCCAGCAGCTTACGTGTAACCACAACCTACGAGCAGTACTTC. It specifies CASSLRVTTTYEQYF.

The V gene is TRBV20-1, the J gene TRBJ2-7; D might be TRBD2 (6 bases). The germline CDR1 and CDR2 sequences are DFQATT and SNEGSKA (reference sequence). The CDR3 extends over 12 amino acids. Deletions cut 5 bases from V and 2 bases from J, with 10 bases between. CDR3 bases: TGCAGTGCTGCCGGGGAGGCCTACGAGCAGTACTTC. This sequence encodes CSAAGEAYEQYF.

The chain couples TRBV20-1 to TRBJ2-3; 9 bases agree with TRBD1. The CDR3 contains 13 residues. Trimming cost V 5 bases and J 5 bases; bases outside gene matches: 5. CDR1 is DFQATT and CDR2 is SNEGSKA in the germline V gene (reference sequence). This CDR3 is CSASGTGLDTQYF. CDR3 sequence (DNA): TGCAGTGCTTCCGGGACAGGGCTAGATACGCAGTATTTT.

This chain joins TRBV7-2 and TRBJ2-5; D is undetermined. The end of the DNA is better explained by TRBJ2-1, so the J call may be wrong. The CDR3 runs 13 residues. Germline CDR1 SGHTA, CDR2 FQGNSA. The CDR3 DNA reads as TGTGCCAGCAGCTTATCGACCCAAGAGACCCAGTTCTTC. Translated: CASSLSTQETQFF.

The chain is built from TRBV12-3 or TRBV12-4 and TRBJ2-1, with 10 positions matching TRBD2. The J call is uncertain, as TRBJ2-7 better fits the DNA end. This CDR3 is 15 amino acids long. CDR3 protein: CASKNSGRSYNEQYF. The DNA for the CDR3 is TGTGCCAGCAAAAATAGCGGGAGGTCCTACAATGAGCAGTACTTC.

The rearrangement links TRBV20-1 to TRBJ2-7; D tentatively fits TRBD1 or TRBD2 (6 bases each). V was clipped by 4 bases and J by 4 bases, with 20 bases between them. Germline V gives CDR1 DFQATT, CDR2 SNEGSKA (reference sequence). The CDR3 has 15 amino acids. The CDR3 spells CSAIGFGGPDYEQYF. Here the CDR3 DNA reads TGCAGTGCTATCGGGTTCGGGGGCCCTGATTACGAGCAGTACTTC.

The V gene is TRBV4-1, the J gene TRBJ2-1; 10 nucleotides match TRBD2. The CDR3 runs to 16 residues. J was trimmed by 8 bases and V by 0 bases; bases with no gene match: 7. Germline values: CDR1 MGHRA, CDR2 YSYEKL. CDR3 residues: CASSQDQIAGGYEQFF. In DNA, the CDR3 is TGCGCCAGCAGCCAAGATCAAATAGCGGGAGGTTATGAGCAGTTCTTC.

The V call is TRBV16, the J call TRBJ2-5; 12 nucleotides agree with TRBD2. The CDR3 spans 16 residues. With V trimmed by 2 bases and J by 11 bases, 12 bases remained unmatched. Germline CDR1 and CDR2: KGHSY and FQNENV. CDR3 protein: CASSQGSSGRANEQYF. The CDR3 nucleotides read TGTGCCAGCAGCCAAGGGTCTAGCGGGAGGGCCAATGAGCAGTACTTC.

The chain recombines TRBV2 with TRBJ2-5; D unresolved. This CDR3 is 14 amino acids long. The germline V and J ends were trimmed by 4 bases and 11 bases, with 20 bases remaining between them. Germline loops: CDR1 SNHLY, CDR2 FYNNEI. CDR3 amino acids: CASSAPRTYNEQYF. The CDR3 DNA is TGTGCCAGCAGTGCCCCTCGCACCTACAATGAGCAGTACTTC.

This clonotype was observed a few times. The genes are TRBV7-9 and TRBJ1-1; D is ambiguous. This CDR3 spans 13 amino acids. Germline values: CDR1 SEHNR, CDR2 FQNEAQ (reference sequence). The germline V and J ends were trimmed by 1 base and 8 bases, with 11 bases remaining between them. The CDR3 region has the DNA TGTGCCAGCAGCTTAGGATCGGGGAAAGAAGCTTTCTTT. Its protein product is CASSLGSGKEAFF.

This chain joins TRBV5-1 and TRBJ1-6, with TRBD1 identical over 10 bases. The CDR3 extends over 15 amino acids. Trimming cost V 3 bases and J 6 bases; bases outside gene matches: 3. Germline values: CDR1 SGHRS, CDR2 YFSETQ. CDR3 in amino acids: CASSSDRGPNSPLHF. The CDR3 region has the DNA TGCGCCAGCAGCTCAGACAGGGGGCCTAATTCACCCCTCCACTTT.

This clonotype showed up just a few times. The CDR3 spells CASSEGPYNEKLFF. CDR3 nucleotides: TGTGCCAGCAGTGAGGGCCCCTATAATGAAAAACTGTTTTTT. This chain joins TRBV2 and TRBJ1-4; D gene unclear. This CDR3 comprises 14 residues. Trimming removed 3 bases from V and 4 bases from J, with 9 bases in between. Germline CDR1 reads SNHLY; CDR2 reads FYNNEI.

V usage is TRBV20-1 and J usage is TRBJ1-6; 7 nucleotides agree with TRBD1. Germline V gives CDR1 DFQATT, CDR2 SNEGSKA (reference sequence). V was clipped by 1 base and J by 1 base; unmatched bases: 4. There are 16 residues in the CDR3. CDR3 in DNA: TGCAGTGCTAGAGCGACAGGGCGATCCTATAATTCACCCCTCCACTTT. Translated, it gives CSARATGRSYNSPLHF.

The sample holds many counts of this clonotype. The chain is built from TRBV25-1 and TRBJ1-2, with TRBD1 as a possible D gene (5 bases). The CDR3 loop spans 13 amino acids. The V and J ends lost 7 bases and 0 bases respectively, with 9 bases between them. CDR1 is MGHDK, CDR2 SYGVNS, per germline. The CDR3 DNA follows: TGTGCCAGCACCAGGGACTCTAACTATGGCTACACCTTC. It specifies CASTRDSNYGYTF.